This T cell receptor (beta chain) was found in a study of blood T cell repertoires in COVID-19 (dated by TCRdb to about 2020). About the study as a whole: Samples from collaborators originated in the United States, Italy and Spain and spanned both the acute and convalescent phases of COVID-19. Where available, HLA class I and class II types were obtained from metadata supplied by the sample provider rather than from assay-based typing. The sample metadata nearly always contained a de-identified subject ID, COVID-19 status, age in years and sex. Subjects who had been exposed to COVID-19, were actively infected with it, or had recovered from it provided the deeply sampled blood TCRbeta repertoires that made up the dataset. The repertoires were released in a freely available public database meant as a resource for research on the immune response to SARS-CoV-2. The prospective study material was composed of cDNA or gDNA derived from T cells, B-cell-depleted T cells, or PBMCs. The samples were drawn from the first 160 participants of the ongoing ImmuneRACE study and from roughly 1,300 subjects provided by 6 global collaborators. General conclusions and limits of the study: Clinical and demographic metadata were provided uncurated, with the amount varying by source and participant.

TCRbeta CDR3 regions were amplified from genomic DNA by means of the immunoSEQ Assay, a bias-controlled multiplex PCR. The authors' pipeline ran thus. The number of nucleated cells in each sample was estimated from the amplification of reference gene primers within the assay. To quantify the absolute abundance of each unique TCRbeta CDR3 rearrangement, sequence reads were collapsed and filtered. For each sample, productive Simpson clonality was calculated as the square root of Simpson's diversity index over productive rearrangements. The clones in this table, taken by TCRdb from immuneACCESS, are in-frame only. Not every clone is retained; where verified, under half of the shortfall comes from an unresolved V gene, and the cause of the rest is unknown. V, J and clone size derive from that table, while D and trimming were established from the DNA sequence. The sample table holds tens of thousands of clones, of which about 74% were seen once. 25% to 30% of the sample comes from the top ten.

On this clone: Its recognized antigen is unknown. No much larger clone exists at a distance of one base, and base qualities are not known.

Each collaborating institution followed its own protocols to collect whole blood in K2EDTA tubes. For TCRbeta analysis, collaborators shipped samples as frozen whole blood, isolated PBMCs, or DNA extracted from either of those sample types. The receptor's source is a woman older than 75 with acute or convalescent COVID-19. The sample consisted of peripheral blood.

The CDR3 protein is CAIRQGTNTEAFF. The base sequence is TGCGCCATCCGACAGGGAACGAACACTGAAGCTTTCTTT. In this chain, TRBV10-2 is recombined with TRBJ1-1, and TRBD1 matches 7 of the central bases. For this chain, trimming is 10 bases at the V end and 1 base at the J end, and the number of junction bases without a gene match is 6. Taken from the germline V gene, the CDR1 and CDR2 loops are WSHSY and SAAADI. Including cysteine and phenylalanine, the CDR3 has 13 amino acids. This entry keeps only the CDR3 DNA: 39 bases, framed from base 1.